The 29 T cell receptor beta chains reported below all come from one sample, sequenced in a study of tissue T cells after allogeneic stem cell transplantation. The repertoire was sequenced with immunoSEQ multiplex PCR; TCRdb's copy has only in-frame clones and lacks some. The data contain some 45,000 clones, roughly 90% of them singletons. The specimen comprised blood, sampled before transplantation. These receptors came from a woman between 35 and 75 years old who later had graft-versus-host disease after an allogeneic stem cell transplant.

The V and J genes are TRBV7-2 and TRBJ2-7, with 9 bases identical to TRBD2. Germline-derived CDR1 and CDR2 are SGHTA and FQGNSA. V lost 5 bases and J lost 4; bases outside the gene matches: 15. CDR3 size: 17 residues. CDR3 sequence reads: CASSNPPSSGNMYEQYF. CDR3 nucleotides: TGTGCCAGCAGCAACCCTCCTTCTAGCGGGAACATGTACGAGCAGTACTTC.

In its sample, this clone was seen once. The chain links TRBV5-4 to TRBJ1-1, with 8 positions matching TRBD1. The ends lost 4 bases at V and 1 base at J; junction bases unmatched: 9. Germline values: CDR1 SGHNT, CDR2 YYREEE (reference sequence). The CDR3 length is 16 residues. Here the CDR3 reads CASSRERTGRNTEAFF. CDR3 nucleotide sequence: TGTGCCAGCAGCCGGGAAAGGACAGGGAGGAACACTGAAGCTTTCTTT. Full variable domain (remainder filled in from reference TRBV5-4 and TRBJ1-1): ETGVTQSPTHLIKTRGQQVTLRCSSQSGHNTVSWYQQALGQGPQFIFQYYREEENGRGNFPPRFSGLQFPNYSSELNVNALELDDSALYLCASSRERTGRNTEAFFGQGTRLTVV.

This chain connects TRBV4-3 to TRBJ2-1, with a tentative D call TRBD2 (5 bases). Looked up from germline, CDR1 is LGHNA and CDR2 is YSLEER. Trimming shortened V by 1 base and J by 8 bases, and 15 bases separated the two germline ends. The CDR3 runs 15 residues. CDR3 region: CASSQASSPRDEQFF. The CDR3 nucleotides read TGCGCCAGCAGCCAAGCTAGCAGCCCTAGGGATGAGCAGTTCTTC.

The V and J genes are TRBV19 and TRBJ2-1; 11 positions match TRBD2. Germline V CDR1 and CDR2: LNHDA, SQIVND (reference sequence). With 3 bases clipped from V and 8 bases from J, the junction kept 6 bases outside the gene matches. This CDR3 region has 15 residues. The CDR3 DNA reads TGTGCCAGTAGTATTGTAGCGGGAGGGTGGGATGAGCAGTTCTTC. It yields the protein CASSIVAGGWDEQFF.

This sequence joins TRBV7-2 and TRBJ2-7; no reliable D call. From germline, CDR1 is SGHTA and CDR2 FQGNSA. The CDR3 length is 13 residues. Trimming pared 5 bases from V and 2 bases from J, leaving 10 bases between. CDR3 sequence reads: CASSRSAPYEQYF. In DNA, the CDR3 is TGTGCCAGCAGCCGATCAGCCCCCTACGAGCAGTACTTC.

The chain has TRBV6-2 or TRBV6-3 and TRBJ2-1, with 9 bases identical to TRBD1. Germline CDR1 is MNHEY and CDR2 is SVGEGT. V dropped 6 bases and J dropped 4; count of bases not matched to a gene: 7. CDR3 length equals 15 residues. CDR3 protein: CASSLPGQGYNEQFF. Here the CDR3 DNA reads TGTGCCAGCAGCCTACCGGGACAGGGTTACAATGAGCAGTTCTTC.

This chain uses TRBV5-5 with TRBJ1-4; D is ambiguous. This CDR3 is built from 15 residues. The germline V gene has CDR1 SGHKS and CDR2 YYEKEE (reference sequence). The V gene lost 1 base and the J gene lost 0 bases, with 7 bases spanning the gap. CDR3 DNA sequence: TGTGCCAGCAGCTTGAGTCACTCAACTAATGAAAAACTGTTTTTT. Amino acid sequence: CASSLSHSTNEKLFF.

The CDR3 bases are TGCGCCAGCAGCTTGGGGGGAGGAGACGAGCAGTACTTC. The encoded protein is CASSLGGGDEQYF. The V gene is TRBV5-1, the J gene TRBJ2-7; a weak D match, TRBD2 (6 bases). This CDR3 has 13 amino acids. CDR1 and CDR2 from the germline V gene are SGHRS and YFSETQ. Trimming took 0 bases from V and 5 from J, leaving 9 bases between them.

For the CDR3, the DNA is TGTGCCAGCAGCCGCACCATTGAGCAGTTCTTC. This sequence encodes CASSRTIEQFF. This rearrangement joins TRBV7-8 to TRBJ2-1; D is unresolved. Germline V gene data show CDR1 as SGHVS and CDR2 as FQNEAQ. V was clipped by 5 bases and J by 9 bases, with 8 bases between them. CDR3 length: 11 amino acids.

The chain carries TRBV30 and TRBJ2-3, with D unclear. V lost 1 base to trimming and J lost 1 base, with 6 bases between them. The germline V gene has CDR1 GTSNPN and CDR2 SVGIG (reference sequence). The CDR3 is 13 residues long. The CDR3 region is CAWSERGTDTQYF. The DNA for the CDR3 is TGTGCCTGGAGTGAACGTGGCACAGATACGCAGTATTTT.

V is TRBV2 and J is TRBJ2-7; possibly TRBD1 for D (6 bases). Germline lookup yields CDR1 SNHLY and CDR2 FYNNEI. The CDR3 is 14 residues long. The V and J ends lost 6 bases and 3 bases respectively, with 15 bases between them. The CDR3 reads CASSTGQTGYEQYF. The CDR3, as DNA: TGTGCCAGCAGCACGGGACAAACTGGCTACGAGCAGTACTTC. The whole variable domain, remainder taken from reference TRBV2 and TRBJ2-7, is EPEVTQTPSHQVTQMGQEVILRCVPISNHLYFYWYRQILGQKVEFLVSFYNNEISEKSEIFDDQFSVERPDGSNFTLKIRSTKLEDSAMYFCASSTGQTGYEQYFGPGTRLTVT.

V and J are TRBV19 and TRBJ1-1; 7 nucleotides match TRBD1. Germline lookup yields CDR1 LNHDA and CDR2 SQIVND (reference sequence). Trimming at V came to 7 bases and at J to 0 bases, leaving 8 bases not matched to a gene. The CDR3 is made up of 15 amino acids. The CDR3 DNA sequence: TGTGCCAGTAAGTCCGGGCAGGGGGTGAACACTGAAGCTTTCTTT. This translates into CASKSGQGVNTEAFF.

The CDR3 sequence is CASRGSGRRTDTQYF. The CDR3 nucleotides read TGTGCCAGCAGGGGAAGCGGGAGGCGCACAGATACGCAGTATTTT. The chain employs TRBV7-9 and TRBJ2-3, with 9 bases identical to TRBD2. The CDR3 runs to 15 residues. Germline V gives CDR1 SEHNR, CDR2 FQNEAQ (reference sequence). The V and J ends lost 6 bases and 1 base, in that order; junction bases with no gene match: 5.

The rearrangement links TRBV7-3 to TRBJ2-1; TRBD1 agrees at 7 bases. The trim removed 5 bases at V and 4 bases at J, leaving 8 bases unmatched. The CDR3 has 15 residues. Per germline, CDR1 SGHTA and CDR2 FQGTGA. CDR3 in amino acids: CASSPTGLGYNEQFF. CDR3 DNA sequence: TGTGCCAGCAGCCCGACAGGGTTAGGGTACAATGAGCAGTTCTTC.

CDR3: CASSSNYRYEQFF. The CDR3 DNA is TGTGCCAGCAGCTCCAACTATCGTTATGAGCAGTTCTTC. V usage is TRBV5-6 and J usage is TRBJ2-1, with D hard to call. The germline gives CDR1 SGHDT, CDR2 YYEEEE. V was cut by 3 bases and J by 8 bases, with 12 bases left in between. CDR3 length equals 13 residues.

The gene calls are TRBV6-2 or TRBV6-3 and TRBJ2-7; 11 bases are a match to TRBD2. CDR3 length: 17 amino acids. Germline assignment: CDR1 MNHEY and CDR2 SVGEGT. The V gene end was trimmed by 2 bases and the J gene end by 2 bases; junction bases not matched to a gene: 8. CDR3 bases: TGTGCCAGCAGTTACCTTACTAGCGGGAGAGTCACCTACGAGCAGTACTTC. Its protein is CASSYLTSGRVTYEQYF.

The chain joins TRBV7-9 to TRBJ1-2; 7 bases are a match to TRBD1. V trimming: 5 bases; J trimming: 5 bases; junction bases outside the gene matches: 11. The germline gives CDR1 SEHNR, CDR2 FQNEAQ (reference sequence). The CDR3 totals 15 residues. The CDR3 sequence: CASSPITGTDYGYTF. CDR3 in DNA: TGTGCCAGCAGCCCCATTACCGGGACAGATTATGGCTACACCTTC.

The rearrangement links TRBV6-6 to TRBJ2-7, with TRBD2 matching over 11 bases. The germline V gene encodes CDR1 MNHNY and CDR2 SVGAGI (reference sequence). The CDR3 is made up of 18 amino acids. With 5 bases clipped from V and 1 base from J, the junction kept 13 bases outside the gene matches. CDR3 amino acids: CASSRTTTTSGTSYEQYF. The CDR3 bases are TGTGCCAGCAGTCGCACCACAACGACTAGCGGGACGTCCTACGAGCAGTACTTC.

The chain couples TRBV5-1 to TRBJ2-1; D is ambiguous. Germline CDR1 reads SGHRS; CDR2 reads YFSETQ. Trimming took off 4 bases at V and 9 bases at J, with 14 bases between the two ends. CDR3 size: 13 residues. The CDR3 loop is CASSPLPDPEQFF. CDR3 sequence (DNA): TGCGCCAGCAGCCCCCTACCAGATCCTGAGCAGTTCTTC.

The rearrangement joins TRBV7-9 to TRBJ2-5; 7 bases line up with TRBD2. The CDR3 is 17 amino acids. The germline gives CDR1 SEHNR, CDR2 FQNEAQ (reference sequence). Trimming removed 5 bases from V and 1 base from J; junction bases left unmatched: 13. This chain's CDR3 is CASSPPGRGAAQETQYF. The DNA of the CDR3 is TGTGCCAGCAGCCCCCCAGGGAGGGGAGCAGCCCAAGAGACCCAGTACTTC.

The gene calls are TRBV3-1 (or the pseudogene TRBV3-2) and TRBJ2-3; D is undetermined. The CDR3 runs to 11 residues. CDR1 and CDR2 from the germline V gene are LGHDT and YNNKEL (reference sequence). Deletions cut 4 bases from V and 6 bases from J, with 5 bases between. CDR3 in DNA: TGTGCCAGCAGCCTAGGGGATACGCAGTATTTT. Its translation is CASSLGDTQYF.

The genes are TRBV6-2 or TRBV6-3 and TRBJ2-1; no firm D call. Germline V CDR1 and CDR2: MNHEY, SVGEGT. CDR3 size: 16 residues. V lost 6 bases and J lost 0, with 15 bases in between. The CDR3 reads CASSTLPWGSYNEQFF. CDR3 DNA: TGTGCCAGCAGCACCCTCCCGTGGGGCTCCTACAATGAGCAGTTCTTC.

J is TRBJ2-2 and V is TRBV30, with D perhaps TRBD1 or TRBD2 (5 bases each). In germline, CDR1 is GTSNPN, CDR2 SVGIG (reference sequence). Between the trimmed V and J ends, which lost 3 bases and 4 bases, there was a span of 15 bases. CDR3 length: 15 amino acids. CDR3 sequence reads: CAWRGDPGGTGELFF. The CDR3 nucleotides are TGTGCCTGGAGGGGGGACCCTGGAGGCACCGGGGAGCTGTTTTTT.

This clone is a singleton in its sample. This chain connects TRBV5-4 to TRBJ1-2, with no clear D. Germline V gives CDR1 SGHNT, CDR2 YYREEE (reference sequence). Trimming removed 1 base from V and 1 base from J, with 5 bases in between. The CDR3 length is 13 residues. The CDR3 coding sequence is TGTGCCAGCAGCTTGATCGGTAACTATGGCTACACCTTC. It codes for CASSLIGNYGYTF.

The J gene is TRBJ1-2, the V gene TRBV7-9; the D gene is possibly TRBD1 (6 bases). V was clipped by 0 bases and J by 1 base, with 12 bases between them. CDR1 is SEHNR, CDR2 FQNEAQ, per germline (reference sequence). The CDR3 is made up of 16 amino acids. The CDR3 coding sequence is TGTGCCAGCAGCTTAGCTCCGGGACAACGTAACTATGGCTACACCTTC. It translates to CASSLAPGQRNYGYTF.

The V call is TRBV5-1, the J call TRBJ2-6, with D maybe TRBD1 (5 bases). The CDR3 sequence is 15 residues long. Trimming took 4 bases from V and 1 from J, leaving 9 bases between them. CDR1 is SGHRS, CDR2 YFSETQ, per germline. The CDR3 sequence is CASSPRTSGANVLTF. The CDR3 bases are TGCGCCAGCAGCCCCAGGACATCTGGGGCCAACGTCCTGACTTTC. Full variable domain (missing parts from reference TRBV5-1 and TRBJ2-6): KAGVTQTPRYLIKTRGQQVTLSCSPISGHRSVSWYQQTPGQGLQFLFEYFSETQRNKGNFPGRFSGRQFSNSRSEMNVSTLELGDSALYLCASSPRTSGANVLTFGAGSRLTVL.

The chain employs TRBV3-1 (or the pseudogene TRBV3-2) and TRBJ1-2; no firm D call. This CDR3 has 12 amino acids. Trimming took 0 bases from V and 6 from J, leaving 5 bases between them. Germline assignment: CDR1 LGHDT and CDR2 YNNKEL (reference sequence). This CDR3 reads CASSQDGDGYTF. The CDR3 DNA reads as TGTGCCAGCAGCCAAGATGGGGATGGCTACACCTTC.

The V gene is TRBV5-4, the J gene TRBJ2-3; 7 nucleotides match TRBD1. The V and J ends lost 0 bases and 5 bases, in that order; junction bases with no gene match: 6. The CDR3 loop spans 15 amino acids. The germline V gene encodes CDR1 SGHNT and CDR2 YYREEE (reference sequence). The CDR3 here is CASSLASGGLDTQYF. The CDR3 nucleotides read TGTGCCAGCAGCTTGGCCTCAGGGGGTTTAGATACGCAGTATTTT. The full variable domain, rest sourced from reference TRBV5-4 and TRBJ2-3, is ETGVTQSPTHLIKTRGQQVTLRCSSQSGHNTVSWYQQALGQGPQFIFQYYREEENGRGNFPPRFSGLQFPNYSSELNVNALELDDSALYLCASSLASGGLDTQYFGPGTRLTVL.

The chain joins TRBV19 to TRBJ2-2; 10 nucleotides line up with TRBD2. The CDR3 has 15 residues. V lost 10 bases, J lost 4 bases, and 9 bases stayed unmatched. Germline V CDR1 and CDR2: LNHDA, SQIVND (reference sequence). This CDR3 is CATAGLALRTGELFF. DNA for the CDR3: TGTGCCACCGCGGGACTAGCGCTACGCACCGGGGAGCTGTTTTTT.